The TCR beta chain described here comes from a study of vaccination effects on CD4 cells after COVID-19 (dated by TCRdb to between 2021 and 2023). In the study overall: Two doses of either the BNT162b2 or the mRNA-1273 mRNA SARS-CoV-2 vaccine were administered to participants. Cultures from other donors in the study were sequenced using the Oncomine TCR Beta short-read assay on an Illumina iSeq 100. SARS-CoV-2 spike-specific CD4+ TCR repertoires from before and after mRNA vaccination were compared in COVID-19 convalescent patients and in infection-naive vaccine recipients. Altogether, some 11 COVID-19 convalescent patients and a handful of SARS-CoV-2-naive healthy vaccine recipients made up the full study.

The ViraFEST assay stimulated PBMC with viral peptide pools and then used TCR sequencing to identify antigen-specific CD4+ T cell clonotypes by expansion. After around ten days of culture, CD4+ T cells were isolated with the EasySep CD4+ T cell isolation kit. The absence of prior SARS-CoV-2 infection in healthy vaccine recipients was confirmed by negative nucleocapsid antibodies before and after vaccination. Each well held two million PBMC cultured in IMDM containing approximately 5% human AB serum, about 10 IU/ml IL-2 and gentamicin, along with approximately 10 ug/ml peptides. On days 3 and 7, half of the culture medium was replaced with fresh IL-2-containing medium. Each peptide stimulation condition was cultured in triplicate wells unless otherwise noted. PBMC were separated from whole blood using Ficoll-Paque Plus gradient centrifugation and were then either cryopreserved at -140C or used fresh. Overlapping peptide pools spanned the spike proteins of SARS-CoV-2 and the common cold coronaviruses HCoV-NL63, HCoV-OC43 and HCoV-229E. Genomic DNA was extracted from cultured CD4+ T cells with the QIAamp micro DNA kit.

From the cysteine through the phenylalanine, the CDR3 covers 18 amino acids. Only CDR3 DNA is held: 54 bases, read in frame from base 1. Relative to germline, V is missing 3 bases and J is missing 3 bases, with 7 bases of the junction outside any gene match. The germline V gene yields MGHRA for CDR1 and YSYEKL for CDR2. Beyond this particular receptor, the publication reports: The study was limited by a small number of convalescent patients, and early post-infection timepoints were lacking. Marked clonal contraction was observed in both infection-induced and vaccine-induced clones at late post-vaccination timepoints, consistent with waning T cell responses. In healthy vaccine recipients, vaccine-induced clones were almost all SARS-CoV-2 mono-reactive, with only 1 of 255 cross-reactive with common cold coronaviruses.

Libraries were built with the immunoSEQ multiplex PCR assay. DNA from the cultured and isolated CD4+ T cells underwent TCR beta CDR3 sequencing. As for the authors' bioinformatics: Non-productive TCR sequences were removed and reads were trimmed to the CDR3 region, keeping CDR3s of at least 7 amino acids. Antigen-specific clonotypes were identified with the MANAFEST web app by comparing expansion in peptide wells against reference cultures. For clones to be considered positive, expansion at FDR<0.05 versus reference and all other wells, an odds ratio above 5, and a frequency above 0.1% in two replicate wells were required. Clonotypes significantly expanded in SARS-CoV-2 spike wells and in at least one common cold coronavirus spike condition were defined as cross-reactive. CDR3 similarity was assessed by Levenshtein distance with the stringdist R package, and unrooted trees were built with ape in R 3.6.1. TCRdb retrieved this table from immuneACCESS and kept in-frame rearrangements only. Not all clones are present; in checked studies, unresolved V genes account for under half, and no reason is known for the remainder. The V and J calls and clone size come from that table; D and trimming were worked out from the DNA. The sample contains 73,000 or so clones, 78% of them found a single time. The ten largest make up 8% to 11% of the sample.

As concerns this clone: This clone's antigen is unknown. One base away there is no much larger clone; base qualities are not given.

Material: CD4+ T cells from PBMCs cultured with SARS-CoV-2 spike peptides, obtained before COVID-19 vaccination. The intended sense of this specimen's cell subset or site label: SARS-CoV-2 spike overlapping peptide pool stimulation. In this chain, TRBV4-1 is recombined with TRBJ2-2; 13 junctional bases match TRBD2. The TCR sequence derives from a human donor who received a COVID-19 vaccine. The CDR3 amino acid sequence is: CASSQDTSGGADTGELFF. The DNA sequence reads TGCGCCAGCAGCCAGGACACTAGCGGGGGGGCTGACACCGGGGAGCTGTTTTTT.